This T cell receptor beta chain comes out of a study of blood T cell repertoires in COVID-19 (dated by TCRdb to between 2020 and 2021). About the investigation overall: Collaborator samples came from the United States, Italy and Spain and covered acute and convalescent phases of COVID-19. The dataset comprised deeply sampled blood TCRbeta repertoires from subjects exposed to, actively infected with, or recovered from COVID-19. The repertoires were released in a freely available public database meant as a resource for research on the immune response to SARS-CoV-2. Samples were obtained from the ongoing ImmuneRACE study (first 160 participants) and from 1,200 or so subjects provided by 6 global collaborators. The material from the prospective study consisted of cDNA or gDNA derived from T cells, B-cell-depleted T cells, or PBMCs. Nearly every sample came with metadata listing a de-identified subject ID, COVID-19 status, age in years and sex. Where available, HLA class I and class II types were taken from metadata supplied by the sample provider and were not determined by assay-based typing.

The germline V end is reduced by 1 base and the J end by 5 bases; junction bases left unmatched: 11. Reading from cysteine to phenylalanine, the CDR3 counts 17 amino acids. CDR3 DNA is the only sequence kept; it has 51 bases, read in frame from the first base. CDR1 and CDR2, looked up from the germline V gene, are SGHTA and FQGNSA. Note on this clone: The clone's antigen remains unknown. Base quality data are lacking; no much larger clone is found one base away.

Overall study results and their limits: Clinical and demographic metadata were provided uncurated, with the amount varying by source and participant.

Each collaborating institution followed its own protocols to collect whole blood in K2EDTA tubes. Collaborator samples were shipped for TCRbeta analysis as frozen whole blood, isolated PBMCs, or DNA extracted from either sample type. The immunoSEQ Assay, a bias-controlled multiplex PCR, was used to amplify TCRbeta CDR3 regions from genomic DNA. From the authors' description of their analysis: The number of nucleated cells in each sample was estimated by amplification of reference gene primers within the assay. To quantify the absolute abundance of each unique TCRbeta CDR3 rearrangement, sequence reads were collapsed and filtered. For each sample, productive Simpson clonality was calculated by taking the square root of Simpson's diversity index across productive rearrangements. Held by TCRdb, this immuneACCESS table contains in-frame sequences only and omits some clones. Under half of the omission traces to an unresolved V gene where checked; the cause of the rest is unknown. That table supplies the V and J calls and clone size; D and trimming were determined from the DNA. This sample is represented by roughly 70,000 clones; roughly 75% of them were singletons. The ten largest account for roughly 9.7% of the sample.

Rearrangement joined TRBV7-2 to TRBJ1-5, with TRBD1 identical over 7 junction bases. The TCR comes from a human donor in a cohort sampled during active COVID-19. Sequenced: peripheral blood. The CDR3 protein: CASSLGFLGQRHQPQHF. The DNA sequence is given as TGTGCCAGCAGCTTAGGTTTTTTGGGACAGAGGCATCAGCCCCAGCATTTT.